Shown below are 6 T cell receptor beta chains from a single sample sequenced in a study of patients and donors after allogeneic stem cell transplantation. MiXCR, run by TCRdb on the RT-PCR reads, gives a single entry per CDR3 protein. The table lists 920,000 or so distinct CDR3 sequences, more than 15% of them singletons. Sample: blood, either unsorted or a sorted T cell fraction (not recorded which). These receptors were obtained from a human donor who was either an allogeneic HSCT recipient or a stem cell or donor lymphocyte infusion donor (not recorded which). It is not recorded whose cells these are; they may come from a transplant donor.

The CDR3: CASRDRAWETQYF. For the CDR3, the DNA is TGTGCCAGCAGAGACAGGGCTTGGGAGACCCAGTACTTC. The chain uses TRBV12-3 or TRBV12-4 and TRBJ2-5; 7 nucleotides align to TRBD1. V was clipped by 6 bases and J by 5 bases; unmatched bases: 6. The CDR3 loop spans 13 amino acids.

This clonotype was found many times. V and J are TRBV12-3 or TRBV12-4 and TRBJ1-3; 7 positions match TRBD1. J was trimmed by 0 bases and V by 6 bases; bases with no gene match: 8. The CDR3 sequence is 16 residues long. Here the CDR3 DNA reads TGTGCCAGCAGCCCTCGGGGACAGAGCTCTGGAAACACCATATATTTT. It is translated as CASSPRGQSSGNTIYF.

Points on this clonotype: Relative to the germline gene, one junction end is altered; a read error may explain this. This sequence joins TRBV5-1 and TRBJ2-2; D possibly corresponds to TRBD2 (5 bases). The CDR3 is 17 residues long. The V gene's germline CDR1 is SGHRS and CDR2 YFSETQ. The CDR3 spells CASRFRGHPANTGELFF. The CDR3 DNA follows: TGCGCCAGCCGCTTCCGGGGTCACCCTGCGAACACCGGGGAGCTGTTTTTT.

This clonotype came up a few times. In DNA, the CDR3 is TGCAGTGCTCGGCAGGGGGGGCCTAGGGACGAGCAGTACTTC. Encoded protein: CSARQGGPRDEQYF. This sequence joins TRBV20-1 and TRBJ2-7, with D perhaps being TRBD1 or TRBD2 (7 bases each). The CDR3 is made up of 14 amino acids. Trimming cost V 5 bases and J 5 bases, with 19 bases left between them. Per germline, CDR1 DFQATT and CDR2 SNEGSKA (reference sequence).

This clonotype was picked up a small number of times. The chain carries TRBV30 and TRBJ2-7; no firm D call. CDR3 length: 11 amino acids. CDR1 and CDR2 (germline): GTSNPN, SVGIG (reference sequence). V shed 5 bases and J shed 4 bases, with 9 bases lying between them. The CDR3, as DNA: TGTGCCTGGGGGGTTGTGTACGAGCAGTACTTC. Protein product: CAWGVVYEQYF.

This clonotype was counted once. The rearrangement joins TRBV7-3 to TRBJ2-2; D possibly corresponds to TRBD2 (5 bases). There are 13 residues in the CDR3. Germline assignment: CDR1 SGHTA and CDR2 FQGTGA. Trimming stripped 6 bases from V and 5 bases from J, with 10 bases between. The CDR3 loop is CASRGRETGELFF. The CDR3, as DNA: TGTGCCAGCAGGGGTAGGGAGACCGGGGAGCTGTTTTTT.